The rows below give T cell receptor beta chains drawn from one sample of a study of T-cell reconstitution after alpha-beta-depleted transplantation in children. TCRdb called the PCR reads again in MiXCR, with one record for every CDR3 protein. The sample has about 540,000 distinct CDR3 sequences; approximately 20% are singletons. The sequenced sample was PBMCs from the stem cell graft donor, obtained from the stem cell graft. The receptors were gathered from a human donor who donated a stem cell graft to a child with acute lymphoblastic leukemia. CDR3s include the opening cysteine and the closing phenylalanine or tryptophan. The D gene is left open where the match is weak. Clone size appears in some rows only: once, few, many, or a class for an expanded clone.

TRBJ2-7,few,.,TRBV20-1,CSASDKASSYEQYF,TGCAGTGCCAGCGATAAAGCGAGCTCCTACGAGCAGTACTTC
TRBJ2-5,few,.,TRBV27,CASSLLPGETQYF,TGTGCCAGCAGTTTACTGCCAGGGGAGACCCAGTACTTC
TRBJ2-5,.,.,TRBV5-1,CASSSGQDRRGYQETQYF,TGCGCCAGCAGCTCGGGGCAGGACCGAAGGGGGTACCAAGAGACCCAGTACTTC
TRBJ2-1,few,TRBD2,TRBV11-1,CASSLGLAGTQGYNEQFF,TGTGCCAGCAGCTTGGGACTAGCGGGAACACAAGGATACAATGAGCAGTTCTTC
TRBJ2-3,few,.,TRBV2,CASSDWVRDLKDTQYF,TGTGCCAGCAGTGATTGGGTCAGGGACCTCAAGGATACGCAGTATTTT
TRBJ1-2,.,.,TRBV11-2,CASSSLRGPYGYTF,TGTGCCAGCAGTTCGCTTAGGGGACCCTATGGCTACACCTTC
TRBJ2-7,.,.,TRBV7-6,CASSLERGSYEQYF,TGTGCCAGCAGCTTAGAACGTGGCTCCTACGAGCAGTACTTC
TRBJ2-7,.,TRBD1,TRBV20-1,CSARDRGFSYEQYF,TGCAGTGCTAGGGACAGGGGGTTCTCCTACGAGCAGTACTTC
TRBJ1-4,few,TRBD1,TRBV20-1,CSARVTGESFRKLFF,TGCAGTGCTAGAGTCACAGGGGAAAGCTTCCGGAAACTGTTTTTT
TRBJ2-7,few,TRBD1,TRBV7-9,CASSSFRQGTYEQYF,TGTGCCAGCAGCTCCTTCCGACAGGGGACCTACGAGCAGTACTTC
TRBJ1-5,.,.,TRBV3-1,CASSDTGNSNQPQHF,TGTGCCAGCAGCGATACAGGGAATAGCAATCAGCCCCAGCATTTT
TRBJ2-6,few,.,TRBV29-1,CSVPSSASDFSGANVLTF,TGCAGCGTTCCTTCTTCGGCTAGCGATTTTTCTGGGGCCAACGTCCTGACTTTC
TRBJ2-1,.,TRBD1,TRBV5-1,CASSLVQSGTGSWQSSYNEQFF,TGCGCCAGCAGCTTGGTGCAATCCGGGACAGGGTCATGGCAGAGCTCCTACAATGAGCAGTTCTTC
TRBJ1-1,few,.,TRBV9,CASSGYIGTNTEAFF,TGTGCCAGCAGCGGCTATATAGGGACGAACACTGAAGCTTTCTTT
TRBJ2-7,few,TRBD1,TRBV6-5,CASSYGWTGTYEQYF,TGTGCCAGCAGTTACGGGTGGACAGGGACCTACGAGCAGTACTTC
TRBJ2-7,.,TRBD2,TRBV7-8,CASRSGLASTYEQYF,TGTGCCAGCAGGTCCGGACTAGCTTCCACCTACGAGCAGTACTTC
TRBJ2-3,.,TRBD2,TRBV7-8,CASSSTSVTDTQYF,TGTGCCAGCAGCTCGACTAGCGTCACAGATACGCAGTATTTT
TRBJ2-3,.,TRBD1,TRBV20-1,CSARDRGKNSGTGADTQYF,TGCAGTGCTAGAGATCGGGGGAAGAACTCCGGGACAGGGGCAGATACGCAGTATTTT
TRBJ2-3,few,.,TRBV20-1,CSASGEAPGLTDTQYF,TGCAGTGCTAGCGGGGAGGCACCGGGACTCACAGATACGCAGTATTTT
TRBJ2-7,few,TRBD1,TRBV20-1,CSARHPGQGGYEQYF,TGCAGTGCTAGACATCCGGGACAGGGGGGCTACGAGCAGTACTTC
TRBJ1-2,few,TRBD1,TRBV5-1,CASSSRTGGNYGYTF,TGCGCCAGCAGCTCGAGGACAGGGGGAAACTATGGCTACACCTTC
TRBJ1-4,.,.,TRBV7-9,CAPLAGEKLFF,TGTGCCCCCCTTGCGGGAGAAAAACTGTTTTTT
TRBJ2-3,.,.,TRBV10-3,CAISESFLTDTQYF,TGTGCCATCAGTGAGTCCTTCCTCACAGATACGCAGTATTTT
TRBJ2-2,few,.,TRBV3-1,CASSMTYAVTGELFF,TGTGCCAGCAGCATGACCTACGCAGTCACCGGGGAGCTGTTTTTT
TRBJ2-7,.,TRBD1,TRBV5-6,CASTQGAYEQYF,TGTGCCAGCACGCAGGGGGCCTACGAGCAGTACTTC
TRBJ2-1,.,.,TRBV5-1,CASSLVQNEQFF,TGCGCCAGCAGCCTGGTGCAGAATGAGCAGTTCTTC
TRBJ2-3,.,TRBD2,TRBV7-2,CASSLGPAGWADTQYF,TGTGCCAGCAGCTTAGGGCCAGCGGGGTGGGCAGATACGCAGTATTTT
TRBJ2-7,.,.,TRBV12-3/TRBV12-4,CASSFWGPSGEQYF,TGTGCCAGCAGTTTTTGGGGGCCCTCGGGGGAGCAGTACTTC
TRBJ1-2,.,.,TRBV5-1,CASSLAEPGGYGYTF,TGCGCCAGCAGCTTGGCCGAGCCCGGCGGCTATGGCTACACCTTC
TRBJ2-5,few,TRBD2,TRBV20-1,CSARPGTRQTQYF,TGCAGTGCTAGGCCCGGGACTAGACAGACCCAGTACTTC
TRBJ2-5,.,.,TRBV11-1,CASSLRDTPSETQYF,TGTGCCAGCAGCTTGCGGGACACACCCTCTGAGACCCAGTACTTC
TRBJ2-7,.,TRBD2,TRBV10-3,CAISESSQAGEYEQYF,TGTGCCATCAGTGAGTCGAGCCAAGCGGGAGAGTACGAGCAGTACTTC
TRBJ2-7,.,.,TRBV15,CATSREYRQTSEQYF,TGTGCCACCAGCAGAGAATATCGCCAGACTTCCGAGCAGTACTTC
TRBJ2-3,.,TRBD2,TRBV7-2,CASSPGLAGWGDTQYF,TGTGCCAGCAGCCCGGGACTAGCGGGATGGGGGGATACGCAGTATTTT
TRBJ2-3,.,.,TRBV12-3/TRBV12-4,CASSSPQFKTDTQYF,TGTGCCAGCAGTTCTCCACAATTCAAGACAGATACGCAGTATTTT
TRBJ2-1,.,.,TRBV27,CASSLRGGQFNEQFF,TGTGCCAGCAGTTTAAGAGGGGGACAATTTAATGAGCAGTTCTTC
TRBJ2-5,.,.,TRBV12-3/TRBV12-4,CASTPGGLAAVLQETQYF,TGTGCCAGCACCCCCGGGGGGCTAGCGGCAGTTTTACAAGAGACCCAGTACTTC
TRBJ2-3,many,.,TRBV5-1,CATGPGETTDTQYF,TGCGCCACGGGGCCGGGAGAAACCACAGATACGCAGTATTTT
TRBJ2-7,.,.,TRBV5-1,CASSLQEGLGYEQYF,TGCGCCAGCAGCTTGCAGGAGGGCCTTGGGTACGAGCAGTACTTC
TRBJ1-1,.,.,TRBV7-9,CASSLSGETGDTEAFF,TGTGCCAGCAGCTTAAGTGGGGAGACGGGGGACACTGAAGCTTTCTTT
TRBJ2-3,.,TRBD2,TRBV6-1,CASSRRLAGPLRDTQYF,TGTGCCAGCAGTCGCCGACTAGCGGGCCCTCTCAGGGATACGCAGTATTTT
TRBJ1-1,.,.,TRBV12-3/TRBV12-4,CASSLAFGGLTEAFF,TGTGCCAGCAGTTTAGCATTTGGGGGACTCACTGAAGCTTTCTTT
TRBJ1-2,few,.,TRBV2,CASSEPPGGNYGYTF,TGTGCCAGCAGTGAACCCCCGGGGGGGAACTATGGCTACACCTTC
TRBJ1-1,.,.,TRBV9,CPSSVGGGTEAFF,TGTCCCAGCAGCGTCGGGGGAGGGACTGAAGCTTTCTTT
TRBJ2-3,.,.,TRBV27,CASSFPPTQDTQYF,TGTGCCAGCAGTTTCCCCCCCACACAGGATACGCAGTATTTT
TRBJ1-3,few,.,TRBV5-1,CASSLGGFGLSGNTIYF,TGCGCCAGCAGCTTGGGAGGATTCGGGCTGTCTGGAAACACCATATATTTT
TRBJ2-3,.,.,TRBV5-1,CASSALVVEPRTDTQYF,TGCGCCAGCAGCGCATTGGTGGTGGAGCCCCGCACAGATACGCAGTATTTT
TRBJ2-1,.,.,TRBV2,CASTFGPSDEQFF,TGTGCCAGCACGTTTGGGCCCTCGGATGAGCAGTTCTTC
TRBJ2-7,.,TRBD1,TRBV5-1,CASSLEAQGAGYEQYF,TGCGCCAGCAGCTTGGAAGCGCAGGGGGCGGGCTACGAGCAGTACTTC
TRBJ1-1,few,.,TRBV18,CASQRSGRNTEAFF,TGTGCCAGCCAACGATCGGGGCGGAACACTGAAGCTTTCTTT
TRBJ2-2,few,TRBD1,TRBV5-8,CASSSRTGGRDTGELFF,TGTGCCAGCAGCTCGCGGACAGGGGGAAGGGACACCGGGGAGCTGTTTTTT
TRBJ1-2,.,.,TRBV7-9,CASSLTQEAVKAGYTF,TGTGCCAGCAGCCTTACACAGGAGGCAGTTAAAGCGGGCTACACCTTC
TRBJ2-7,.,.,TRBV4-1,CASSQDLESGGSYEQYF,TGCGCCAGCAGCCAAGATCTTGAGAGTGGGGGCTCCTACGAGCAGTACTTC
TRBJ2-7,few,.,TRBV14,CASSQDPALDEQYF,TGTGCCAGCAGCCAAGATCCCGCTTTGGACGAGCAGTACTTC
TRBJ2-1,few,.,TRBV6-5,CASSYSAIREYNEQFF,TGTGCCAGCAGTTACTCGGCGATCCGGGAGTACAATGAGCAGTTCTTC
TRBJ2-2,few,TRBD1,TRBV29-1,CSVDYGTGNTGELFF,TGCAGCGTTGACTACGGGACAGGGAACACCGGGGAGCTGTTTTTT
TRBJ2-2,few,TRBD1,TRBV6-1,CASRLTGAGELFF,TGTGCCAGCAGGCTGACAGGGGCCGGGGAGCTGTTTTTT
TRBJ2-2,few,TRBD1,TRBV18,CASSLSTGPTGELFF,TGTGCCAGCTCACTCTCGACAGGGCCCACCGGGGAGCTGTTTTTT
TRBJ2-2,.,TRBD1,TRBV11-2,CASSFRTGATGELFF,TGTGCCAGCAGCTTTCGGACAGGGGCCACCGGGGAGCTGTTTTTT